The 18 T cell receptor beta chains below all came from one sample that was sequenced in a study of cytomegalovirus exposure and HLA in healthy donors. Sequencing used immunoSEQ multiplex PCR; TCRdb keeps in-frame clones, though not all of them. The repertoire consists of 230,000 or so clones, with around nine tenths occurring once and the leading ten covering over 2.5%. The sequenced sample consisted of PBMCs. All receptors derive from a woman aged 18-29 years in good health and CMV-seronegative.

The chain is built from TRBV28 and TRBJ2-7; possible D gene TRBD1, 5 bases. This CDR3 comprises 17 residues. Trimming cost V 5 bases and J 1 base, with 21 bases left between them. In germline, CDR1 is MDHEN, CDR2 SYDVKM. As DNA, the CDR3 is TGTGCCAGCAGTCACCACGTCACCGGAAGGGGTTCCTACGAGCAGTACTTC. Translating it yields CASSHHVTGRGSYEQYF.

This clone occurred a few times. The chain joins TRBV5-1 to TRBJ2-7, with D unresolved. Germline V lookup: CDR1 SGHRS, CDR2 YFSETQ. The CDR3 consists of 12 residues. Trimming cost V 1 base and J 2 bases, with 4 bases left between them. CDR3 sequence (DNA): TGCGCCAGCAGCTTGCTCCCCTACGAGCAGTACTTC. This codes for CASSLLPYEQYF.

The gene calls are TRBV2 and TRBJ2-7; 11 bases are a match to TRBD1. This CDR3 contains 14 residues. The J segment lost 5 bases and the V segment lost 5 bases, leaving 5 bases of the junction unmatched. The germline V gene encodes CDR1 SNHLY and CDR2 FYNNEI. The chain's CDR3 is CASSRDRGYDEQYF. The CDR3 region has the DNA TGTGCCAGCAGTCGGGACAGGGGGTACGACGAGCAGTACTTC.

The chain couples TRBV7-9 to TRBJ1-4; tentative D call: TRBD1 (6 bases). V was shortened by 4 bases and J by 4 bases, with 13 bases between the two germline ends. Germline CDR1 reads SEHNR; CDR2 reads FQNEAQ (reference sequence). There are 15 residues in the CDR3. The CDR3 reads CASSSQTGDNEKLFF. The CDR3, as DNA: TGTGCCAGCAGCTCCCAGACAGGAGATAATGAAAAACTGTTTTTT.

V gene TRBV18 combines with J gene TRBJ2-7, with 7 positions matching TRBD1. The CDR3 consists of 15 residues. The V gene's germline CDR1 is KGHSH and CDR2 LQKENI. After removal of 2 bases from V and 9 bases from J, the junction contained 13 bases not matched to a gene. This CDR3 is CASSPEGQPRGGQYF. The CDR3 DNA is TGTGCCAGCTCACCAGAGGGACAGCCTAGAGGTGGGCAGTACTTC.

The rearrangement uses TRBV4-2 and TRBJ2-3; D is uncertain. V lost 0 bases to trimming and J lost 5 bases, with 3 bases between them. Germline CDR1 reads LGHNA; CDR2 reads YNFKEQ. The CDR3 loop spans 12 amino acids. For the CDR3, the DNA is TGTGCCAGCAGCCAAGATCTAGATACGCAGTATTTT. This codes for CASSQDLDTQYF.

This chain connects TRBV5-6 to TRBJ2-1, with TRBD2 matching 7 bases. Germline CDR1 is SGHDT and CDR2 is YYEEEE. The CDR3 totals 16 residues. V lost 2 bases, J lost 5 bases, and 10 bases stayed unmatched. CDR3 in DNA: TGTGCCAGCAGCTTTGATGCAGCCGGGACTAACAATGAGCAGTTCTTC. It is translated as CASSFDAAGTNNEQFF.

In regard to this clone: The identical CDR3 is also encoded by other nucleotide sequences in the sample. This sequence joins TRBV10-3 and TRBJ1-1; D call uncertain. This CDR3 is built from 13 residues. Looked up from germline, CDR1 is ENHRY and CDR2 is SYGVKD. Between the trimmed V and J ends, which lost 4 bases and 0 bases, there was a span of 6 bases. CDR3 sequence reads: CAISGHLNTEAFF. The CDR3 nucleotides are TGTGCCATCAGTGGACACTTGAACACTGAAGCTTTCTTT.

CDR3 in DNA: TGTGCCTGGATAGGGGGGGCCGGGACCCAGTACTTC. This codes for CAWIGGAGTQYF. This chain uses TRBV30 with TRBJ2-5; weak D call: TRBD2 (7 bases). The V and J ends lost 4 bases and 7 bases respectively, with 13 bases between them. CDR1 and CDR2 from the germline V gene are GTSNPN and SVGIG (reference sequence). CDR3 size: 12 residues.

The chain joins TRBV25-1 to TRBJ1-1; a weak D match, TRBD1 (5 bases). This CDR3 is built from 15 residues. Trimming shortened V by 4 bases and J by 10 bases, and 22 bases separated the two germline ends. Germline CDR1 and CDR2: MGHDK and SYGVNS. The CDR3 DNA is TGTGCCAGCAGTGTCTCCGGGACTTCCTTAGAGGGAGCTTTCTTT. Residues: CASSVSGTSLEGAFF. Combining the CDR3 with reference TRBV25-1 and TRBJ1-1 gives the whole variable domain EADIYQTPRYLVIGTGKKITLECSQTMGHDKMYWYQQDPGMELHLIHYSYGVNSTEKGDLSSESTVSRIRTEHFPLTLESARPSHTSQYLCASSVSGTSLEGAFFGQGTRLTVV.

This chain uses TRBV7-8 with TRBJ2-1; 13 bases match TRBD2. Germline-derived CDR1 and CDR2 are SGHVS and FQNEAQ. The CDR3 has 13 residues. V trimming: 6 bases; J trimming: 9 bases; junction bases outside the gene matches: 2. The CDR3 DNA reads TGTGCCAGCAGGCGGACTAGCGGGGGTGAGCAGTTCTTC. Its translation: CASRRTSGGEQFF.

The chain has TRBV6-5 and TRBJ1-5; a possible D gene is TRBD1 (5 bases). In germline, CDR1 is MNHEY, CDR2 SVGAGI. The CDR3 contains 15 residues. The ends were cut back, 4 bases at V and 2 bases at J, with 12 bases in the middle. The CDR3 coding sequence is TGTGCCAGCAGTTTTACCGGGGGTCGCAATCAGCCCCAGCATTTT. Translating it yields CASSFTGGRNQPQHF.

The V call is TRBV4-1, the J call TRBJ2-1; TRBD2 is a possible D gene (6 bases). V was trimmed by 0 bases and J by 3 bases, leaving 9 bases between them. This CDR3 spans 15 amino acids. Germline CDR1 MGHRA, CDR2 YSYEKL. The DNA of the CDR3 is TGCGCCAGCAGCCAAGACGAGGGAGGCTACAATGAGCAGTTCTTC. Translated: CASSQDEGGYNEQFF.

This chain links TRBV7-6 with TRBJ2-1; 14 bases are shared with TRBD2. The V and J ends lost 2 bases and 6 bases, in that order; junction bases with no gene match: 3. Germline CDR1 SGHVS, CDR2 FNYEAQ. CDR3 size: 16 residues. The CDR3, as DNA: TGTGCCAGCAGCTTACGGGGGACTAGCGGGAGCAATGAGCAGTTCTTC. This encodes CASSLRGTSGSNEQFF.

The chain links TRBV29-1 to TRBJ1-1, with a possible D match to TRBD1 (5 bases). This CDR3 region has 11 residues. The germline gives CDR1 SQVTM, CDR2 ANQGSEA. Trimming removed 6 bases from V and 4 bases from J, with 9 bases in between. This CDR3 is CSVRQSTEAFF. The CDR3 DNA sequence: TGCAGCGTGCGACAGAGCACTGAAGCTTTCTTT.

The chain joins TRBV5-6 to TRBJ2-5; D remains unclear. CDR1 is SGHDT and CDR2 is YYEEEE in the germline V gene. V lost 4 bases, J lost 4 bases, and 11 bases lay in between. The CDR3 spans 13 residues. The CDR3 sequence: CASSRSVLETQYF. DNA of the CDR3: TGTGCCAGCAGCCGGTCGGTACTAGAGACCCAGTACTTC.

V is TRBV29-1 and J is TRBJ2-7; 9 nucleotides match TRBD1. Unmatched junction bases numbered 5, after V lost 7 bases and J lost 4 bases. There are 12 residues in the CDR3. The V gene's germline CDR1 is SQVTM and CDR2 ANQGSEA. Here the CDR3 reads CSAGTGLYEQYF. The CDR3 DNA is TGCAGCGCCGGGACAGGGTTGTACGAGCAGTACTTC.

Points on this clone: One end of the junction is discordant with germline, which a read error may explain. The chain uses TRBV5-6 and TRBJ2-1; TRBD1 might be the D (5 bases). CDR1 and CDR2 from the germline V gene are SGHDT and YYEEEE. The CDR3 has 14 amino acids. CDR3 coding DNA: TGTGCCAGCACCTTGGGGCAGTCCTACAATGAGCAGTTCTTC. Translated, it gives CASTLGQSYNEQFF.